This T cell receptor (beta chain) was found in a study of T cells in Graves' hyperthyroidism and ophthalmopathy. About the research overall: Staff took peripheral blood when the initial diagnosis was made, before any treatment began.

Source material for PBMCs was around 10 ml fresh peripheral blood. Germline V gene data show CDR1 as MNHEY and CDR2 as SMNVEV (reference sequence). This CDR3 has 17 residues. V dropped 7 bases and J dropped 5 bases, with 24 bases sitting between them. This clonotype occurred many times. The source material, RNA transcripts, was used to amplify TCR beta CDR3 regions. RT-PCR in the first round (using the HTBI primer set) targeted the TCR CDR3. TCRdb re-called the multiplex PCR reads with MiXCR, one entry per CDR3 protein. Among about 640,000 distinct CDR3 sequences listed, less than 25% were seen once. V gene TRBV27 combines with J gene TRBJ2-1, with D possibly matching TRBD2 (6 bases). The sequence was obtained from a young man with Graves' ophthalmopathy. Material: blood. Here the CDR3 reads CASKPSGTLAAHNEQFF. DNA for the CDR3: TGTGCCAGCAAACCCTCCGGGACGTTAGCGGCTCACAATGAGCAGTTCTTC.